This TCR beta chain was found in a study of metastatic and nonmetastatic thyroid tumors. Across the whole study: For malignant and benign thyroid patients, tumor or nodule tissue and blood were the sources whose repertoires were compared.

This clone was observed a few times. Its antigen remains unknown. Original processing notes: A distant-metastasis classifier for papillary thyroid cancer was built using CDR3 differences across clinicopathological groups. TCRdb re-called the PCR reads via MiXCR. The V and J calls come from TCRdb's annotation, not from the publication. The sample yields 43,000 or so clones, approximately 4.1% seen once. Until they underwent thyroid surgery, no patient had received any treatment. The CDR3 extends over 17 amino acids. Trimming took 5 bases from V and 0 from J; bases not matched to a gene: 8. The germline CDR1 and CDR2 sequences are PRHDT and FYEKMQ (reference sequence). Study outcomes and limitations: For both blood and tumor, malignant thyroid tumors reportedly showed significantly higher TCR beta diversity than benign nodules did.

This receptor was identified in a female donor with papillary thyroid cancer or a benign thyroid nodule (not recorded which). Some clones in this sample may be carry-over from other donors' samples. The chain links TRBV13 to TRBJ2-4; 9 bases map to TRBD2. The sample comprised blood. The CDR3: CASSPPGTSRAKNIQYF. The CDR3 nucleotides are TGTGCCAGCAGCCCCCCCGGGACTAGCAGAGCCAAAAACATTCAGTACTTC.